These T cell receptor beta chains were read from a single sample in a study of blood T cell repertoires in COVID-19. Data came from immunoSEQ multiplex PCR; TCRdb stores just in-frame clones and leaves some out. This sample yields fewer than 350,000 clones, of which about 76% are seen a single time; around 3% belongs to the top ten. Sequencing was performed on peripheral blood. The receptor set was obtained from a woman in her fifties or sixties with active or convalescent COVID-19. Each CDR3 is given with its conserved first and last residue. The order of the fields is V gene, CDR3 length, CDR3 protein.

TRBV19	15	CASSMGAGVNTEAFF
TRBV5-1	15	CASSLEGGPAETQYF
TRBV5-4	11	CASSQGYEQYF
TRBV29-1	13	CSVLRTEDYGYTF
TRBV13	17	CASSLSSRGRNTGELFF
TRBV6-6	15	CASSYPPGGFEKLFF
TRBV19	15	CASSIGSYFNQPQHF
TRBV24-1	16	CATSDLGGQPMEPQHF
TRBV24-1	16	CATSDRTSGGVETQYF
TRBV27	20	CASSSVTGTRALDGPNIQYF
TRBV5-6	14	CASSPTTVNTEAFF
TRBV7-2	19	CASSLSGQGAFGYNSPLHF
TRBV3-1/TRBV3-2	16	CASSPQEGGIGNTIYF
TRBV2	15	CASSLFISSGNTIYF
TRBV2	14	CASSRDRDGETQYF
TRBV11-1	13	CASSLTLWAEQYF
TRBV28	15	CASTRGTVYSYEQYF
TRBV7-6	15	CASSLAPSGYNEQFF
TRBV30	16	CAWEDGQGEWTDTQYF
TRBV7-3	15	CASSRGGAGSDTQYF
TRBV6-1	17	CASSERGSYALSYGYTF
TRBV7-2	13	CASSFSSNTEAFF
TRBV5-4	16	CASSLRWSGGENGYTF
TRBV13	15	CASSLGRGVNEKLFF